Listed here is a single T cell receptor beta chain. There is no known antigen for this receptor. The sample holds no much larger clone one base away, and base qualities are not on file. In the ViraFEST assay, PBMC were stimulated with viral peptide pools, and TCR sequencing was then used to find antigen-specific CD4+ T cell clonotypes based on their expansion. After around eleven days of culture, CD4+ T cells were isolated with the EasySep CD4+ T cell isolation kit. None of the healthy vaccine recipients had a prior SARS-CoV-2 infection, which was confirmed by nucleocapsid antibody tests that came back negative both before and after vaccination. Over 1.5 million PBMC per well were cultured with 10 ug/ml peptides in IMDM containing approximately 4.5% human AB serum, roughly 9.5 IU/ml IL-2 and gentamicin. Half of the culture medium was replaced with fresh IL-2-containing medium on days 3 and 7. Unless noted otherwise, every peptide stimulation condition was cultured in triplicate wells. PBMC were separated from whole blood using Ficoll-Paque Plus gradient centrifugation and were then either cryopreserved at -140C or used fresh. The overlapping peptide pools covered the spike proteins of SARS-CoV-2 as well as those of the common cold coronaviruses HCoV-NL63, HCoV-OC43 and HCoV-229E. The QIAamp micro DNA kit was used to extract genomic DNA from the cultured CD4+ T cells.

Receptors were amplified or captured by the immunoSEQ multiplex PCR assay. DNA from the cultured and isolated CD4+ T cells underwent TCR beta CDR3 sequencing. In the paper's pipeline: Non-productive TCR sequences were removed, reads were trimmed to the CDR3 region, and CDR3s of at least 7 amino acids were retained. Antigen-specific clonotypes were identified using the MANAFEST web app by comparison of expansion in peptide wells against reference cultures. To count as positive, a clone had to show expansion at FDR<0.05 compared with the reference and with all other wells, an odds ratio above 5, and a frequency above 0.1% in two replicate wells. Cross-reactive clonotypes were defined as significantly expanded in SARS-CoV-2 spike wells and in at least one common cold coronavirus spike condition. Using the stringdist R package, CDR3 similarity was measured by Levenshtein distance, and unrooted trees were constructed with ape in R 3.6.1. As stored in TCRdb, this immuneACCESS dataset retains in-frame rearrangements with V and J assigned. A fraction of the clones does not appear; measured against another copy, unresolved V genes explain less than half of the discrepancy, and the remainder lacks a known reason. The D gene and trimming were derived from the DNA, and the V and J assignments and clone size from that table. The sample table shows 23,000 or so clones, and about 74% are seen once. Around 3.3% of the sample comes from the top ten.

This record belongs to a study of vaccination effects on CD4 cells after COVID-19 (dated by TCRdb to between 2022 and 2023). With respect to the entire study: Each participant received two doses of an mRNA SARS-CoV-2 vaccine, either BNT162b2 or mRNA-1273. In both COVID-19 convalescent patients and infection-naive vaccine recipients, the study compared SARS-CoV-2 spike-specific CD4+ TCR repertoires from before mRNA vaccination with those from after it. Altogether, around eleven COVID-19 convalescent patients and a few SARS-CoV-2-naive healthy vaccine recipients made up the full study. Cultures from other donors in the study were sequenced using the Oncomine TCR Beta short-read assay on an Illumina iSeq 100. Points the paper makes about the study in general: Only a small number of convalescent patients were included, and no early post-infection timepoints were available, which limited the study. Among healthy vaccine recipients, nearly all vaccine-induced clones were SARS-CoV-2 mono-reactive, and only 1 of 255 was cross-reactive with common cold coronaviruses. Both infection-induced and vaccine-induced clones contracted markedly at late post-vaccination timepoints, which is consistent with waning T cell responses.

V loses 4 bases, J loses 5 bases, and the germline ends lie 12 bases apart. Per the germline V gene (reference sequence), SGHNT is the CDR1 and YYREEE is the CDR2. Inclusive of the bounding cysteine and phenylalanine, the CDR3 is 14 residues long. Only the CDR3 DNA stays, 42 bases, in frame from base 1. The sequence was collected from a human donor who received a COVID-19 vaccine. The chain is assembled from TRBV5-4 and TRBJ1-4; the D gene is perhaps TRBD1, on 5 matching bases. Source: CD4+ T cells from PBMCs cultured with SARS-CoV-2 spike peptides, taken before COVID-19 vaccination. Explained via the paper, the cell subset or site label denotes: SARS-CoV-2 spike overlapping peptide pool stimulation. At the DNA level, the sequence is TGTGCCAGCAGCGGGGGGGGATCAAATGAAAAACTGTTTTTT. Its translation reads: CASSGGGSNEKLFF.